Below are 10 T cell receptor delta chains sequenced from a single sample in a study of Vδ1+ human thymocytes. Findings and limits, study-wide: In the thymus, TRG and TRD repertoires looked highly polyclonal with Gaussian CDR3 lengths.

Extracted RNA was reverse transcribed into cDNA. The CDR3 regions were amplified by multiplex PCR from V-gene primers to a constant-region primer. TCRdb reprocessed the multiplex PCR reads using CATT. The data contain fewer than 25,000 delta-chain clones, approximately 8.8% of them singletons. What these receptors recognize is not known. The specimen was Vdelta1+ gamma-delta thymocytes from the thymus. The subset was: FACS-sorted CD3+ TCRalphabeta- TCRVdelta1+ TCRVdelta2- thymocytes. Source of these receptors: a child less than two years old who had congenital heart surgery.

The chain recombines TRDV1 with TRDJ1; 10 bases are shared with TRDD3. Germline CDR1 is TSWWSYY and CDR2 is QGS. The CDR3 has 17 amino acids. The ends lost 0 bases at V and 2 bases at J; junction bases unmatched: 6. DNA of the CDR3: TGTGCTCTTGGGGAACTAGCCGTACTGGGGGATACCGATAAACTCATCTTT. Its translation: CALGELAVLGDTDKLIF.

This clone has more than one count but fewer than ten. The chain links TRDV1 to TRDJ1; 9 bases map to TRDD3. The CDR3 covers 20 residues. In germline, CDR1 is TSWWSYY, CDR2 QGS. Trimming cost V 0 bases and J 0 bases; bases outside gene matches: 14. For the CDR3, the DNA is TGTGCTCTTGGGGAACTGGATCAGGTGGGGGATAGGTGGTACACCGATAAACTCATCTTT. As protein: CALGELDQVGDRWYTDKLIF.

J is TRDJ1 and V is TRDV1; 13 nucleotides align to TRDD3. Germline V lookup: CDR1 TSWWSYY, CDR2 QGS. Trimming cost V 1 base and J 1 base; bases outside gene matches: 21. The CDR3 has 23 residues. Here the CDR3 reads CALGEPQFLPQLLGDTGTDKLIF. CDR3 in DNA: TGTGCTCTTGGGGAACCCCAATTCCTACCTCAGCTACTGGGGGATACGGGCACCGATAAACTCATCTTT.

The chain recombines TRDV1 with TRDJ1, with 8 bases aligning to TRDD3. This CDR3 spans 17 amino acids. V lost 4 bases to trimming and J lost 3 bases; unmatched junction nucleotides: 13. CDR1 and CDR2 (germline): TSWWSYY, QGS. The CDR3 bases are TGTGCTCTTGGGGCTCCGTGGGATACGCGTATCGCCGATAAACTCATCTTT. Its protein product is CALGAPWDTRIADKLIF.

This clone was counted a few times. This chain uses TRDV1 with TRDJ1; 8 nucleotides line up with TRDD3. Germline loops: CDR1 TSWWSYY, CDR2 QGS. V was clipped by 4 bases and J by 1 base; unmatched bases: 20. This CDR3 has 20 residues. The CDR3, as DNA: TGTGCTCTTGGGGGCCAACTCCTTACTGGGGGCTACCCCCTCACCGATAAACTCATCTTT. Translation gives CALGGQLLTGGYPLTDKLIF.

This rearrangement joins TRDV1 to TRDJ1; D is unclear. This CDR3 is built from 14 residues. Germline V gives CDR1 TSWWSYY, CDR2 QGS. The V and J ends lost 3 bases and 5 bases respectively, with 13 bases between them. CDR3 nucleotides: TGTGCTCTTGGGGACCCCCTAAGGAGGGATAAACTCATCTTT. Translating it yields CALGDPLRRDKLIF.

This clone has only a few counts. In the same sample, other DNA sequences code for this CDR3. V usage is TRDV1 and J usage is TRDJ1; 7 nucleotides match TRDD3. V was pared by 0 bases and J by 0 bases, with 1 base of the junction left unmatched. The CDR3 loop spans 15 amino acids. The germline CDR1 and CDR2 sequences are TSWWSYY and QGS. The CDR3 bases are TGTGCTCTTGGGGAACTGGGGGATTACACCGATAAACTCATCTTT. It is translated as CALGELGDYTDKLIF.

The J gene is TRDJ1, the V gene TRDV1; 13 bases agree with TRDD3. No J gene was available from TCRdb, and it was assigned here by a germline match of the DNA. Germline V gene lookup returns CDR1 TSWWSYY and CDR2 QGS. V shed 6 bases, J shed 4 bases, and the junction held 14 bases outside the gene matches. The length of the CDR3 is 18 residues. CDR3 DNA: TGTGCTCTTGGCCCTACGAGTACTGGGGGATACGGGGACGATAAACTCATCTTT. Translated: CALGPTSTGGYGDDKLIF.

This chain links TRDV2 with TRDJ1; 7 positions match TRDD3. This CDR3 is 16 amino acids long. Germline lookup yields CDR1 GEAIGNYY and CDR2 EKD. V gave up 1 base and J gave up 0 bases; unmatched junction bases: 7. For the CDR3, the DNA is TGTGCCTGTGACACGCCTGGGGGCCTGTACACCGATAAACTCATCTTT. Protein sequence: CACDTPGGLYTDKLIF.

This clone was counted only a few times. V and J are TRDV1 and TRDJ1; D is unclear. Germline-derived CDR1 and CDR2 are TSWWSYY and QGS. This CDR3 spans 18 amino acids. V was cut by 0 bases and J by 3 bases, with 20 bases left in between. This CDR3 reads CALGELMGENLFADKLIF. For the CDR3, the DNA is TGTGCTCTTGGGGAACTAATGGGAGAAAACCTCTTCGCCGATAAACTCATCTTT.